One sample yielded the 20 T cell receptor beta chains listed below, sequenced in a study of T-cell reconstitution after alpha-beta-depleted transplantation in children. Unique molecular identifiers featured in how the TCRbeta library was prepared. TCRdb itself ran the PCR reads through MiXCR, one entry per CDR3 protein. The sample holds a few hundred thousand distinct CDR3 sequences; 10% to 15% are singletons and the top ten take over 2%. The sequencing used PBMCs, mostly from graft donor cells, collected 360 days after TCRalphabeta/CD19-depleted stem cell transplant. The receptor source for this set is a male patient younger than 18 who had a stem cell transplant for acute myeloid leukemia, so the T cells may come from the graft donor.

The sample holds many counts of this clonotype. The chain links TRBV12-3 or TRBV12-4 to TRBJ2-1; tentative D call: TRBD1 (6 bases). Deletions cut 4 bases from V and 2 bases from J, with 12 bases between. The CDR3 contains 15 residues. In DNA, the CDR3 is TGTGCCAGCAGTTCCCCAGGGGCTCCCTACAATGAGCAGTTCTTC. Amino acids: CASSSPGAPYNEQFF.

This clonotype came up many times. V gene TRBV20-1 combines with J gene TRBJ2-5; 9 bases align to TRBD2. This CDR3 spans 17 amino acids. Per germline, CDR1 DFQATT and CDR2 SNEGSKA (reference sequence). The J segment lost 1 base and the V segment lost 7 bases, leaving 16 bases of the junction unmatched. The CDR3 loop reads CSVGGLAGFGPQETQYF. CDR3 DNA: TGCAGTGTAGGTGGGCTAGCGGGGTTTGGTCCCCAAGAGACCCAGTACTTC.

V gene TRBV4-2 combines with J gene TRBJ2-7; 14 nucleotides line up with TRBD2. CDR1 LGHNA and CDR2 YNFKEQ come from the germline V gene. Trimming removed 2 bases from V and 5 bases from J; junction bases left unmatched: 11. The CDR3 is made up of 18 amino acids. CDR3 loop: CASSQPRPGLAGVNEQYF. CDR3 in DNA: TGTGCCAGCAGCCAACCGAGGCCGGGACTAGCGGGAGTCAACGAGCAGTACTTC.

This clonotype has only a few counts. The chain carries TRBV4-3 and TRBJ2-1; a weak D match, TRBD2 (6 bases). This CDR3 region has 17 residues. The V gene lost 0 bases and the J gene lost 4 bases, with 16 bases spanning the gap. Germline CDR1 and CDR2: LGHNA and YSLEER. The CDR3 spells CASSQDLGSNPYNEQFF. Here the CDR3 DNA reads TGCGCCAGCAGCCAAGATCTCGGGAGCAACCCTTACAATGAGCAGTTCTTC.

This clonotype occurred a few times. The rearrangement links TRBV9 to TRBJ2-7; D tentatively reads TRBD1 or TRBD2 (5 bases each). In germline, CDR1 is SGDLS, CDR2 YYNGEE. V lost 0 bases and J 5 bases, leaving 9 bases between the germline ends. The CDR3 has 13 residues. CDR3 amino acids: CASSVAGLNEQYF. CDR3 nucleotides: TGTGCCAGCAGCGTAGCGGGGCTGAACGAGCAGTACTTC.

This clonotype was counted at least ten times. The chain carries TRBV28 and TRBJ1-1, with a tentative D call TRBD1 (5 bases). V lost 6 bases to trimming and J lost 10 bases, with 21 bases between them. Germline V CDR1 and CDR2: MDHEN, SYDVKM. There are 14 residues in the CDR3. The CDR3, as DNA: TGTGCCAGCAGGATGAATTCTCCAGGGAATTCAGCTTTCTTT. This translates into CASRMNSPGNSAFF.

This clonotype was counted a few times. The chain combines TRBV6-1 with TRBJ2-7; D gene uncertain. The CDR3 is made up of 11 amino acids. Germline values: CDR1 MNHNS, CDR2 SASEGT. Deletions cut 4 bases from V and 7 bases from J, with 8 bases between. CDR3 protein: CASSVLWEQYF. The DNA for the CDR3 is TGTGCCAGCAGTGTCTTATGGGAGCAGTACTTC.

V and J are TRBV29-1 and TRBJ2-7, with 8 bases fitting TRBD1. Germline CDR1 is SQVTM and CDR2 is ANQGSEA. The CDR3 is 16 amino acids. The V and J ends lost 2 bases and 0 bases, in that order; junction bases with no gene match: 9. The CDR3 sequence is CSVETSGGKVSYEQYF. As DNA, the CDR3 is TGCAGCGTTGAAACCTCAGGGGGCAAAGTCTCCTACGAGCAGTACTTC.

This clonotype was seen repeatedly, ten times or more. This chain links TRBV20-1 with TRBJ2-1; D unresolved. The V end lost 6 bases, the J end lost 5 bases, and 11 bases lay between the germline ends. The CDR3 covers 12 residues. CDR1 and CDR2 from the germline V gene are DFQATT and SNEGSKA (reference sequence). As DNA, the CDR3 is TGCAGTGCCCCCCTCCTAGACAATGAGCAGTTCTTC. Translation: CSAPLLDNEQFF.

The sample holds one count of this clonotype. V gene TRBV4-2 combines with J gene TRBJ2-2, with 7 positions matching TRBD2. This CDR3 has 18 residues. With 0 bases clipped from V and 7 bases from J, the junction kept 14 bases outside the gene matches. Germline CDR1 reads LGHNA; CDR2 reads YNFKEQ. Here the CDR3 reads CASSQDRLAARGGGELFF. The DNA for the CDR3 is TGTGCCAGCAGCCAAGATCGGCTAGCGGCCCGGGGCGGCGGGGAGCTGTTTTTT.

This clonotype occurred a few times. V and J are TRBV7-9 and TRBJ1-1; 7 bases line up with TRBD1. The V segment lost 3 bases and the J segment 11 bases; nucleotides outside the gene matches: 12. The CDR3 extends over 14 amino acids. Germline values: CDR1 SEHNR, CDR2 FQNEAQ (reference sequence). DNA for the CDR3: TGTGCCAGCAGCTTTGCCGAAACGACAGGGAGGGCTTTCTTT. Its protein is CASSFAETTGRAFF.

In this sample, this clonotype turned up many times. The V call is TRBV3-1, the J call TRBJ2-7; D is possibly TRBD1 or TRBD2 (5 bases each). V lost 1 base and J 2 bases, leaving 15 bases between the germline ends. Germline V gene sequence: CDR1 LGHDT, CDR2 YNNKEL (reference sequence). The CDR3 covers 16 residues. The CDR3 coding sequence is TGTGCCAGCAGCCAAGCTTCTCCCGGGACGCCCTACGAGCAGTACTTC. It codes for CASSQASPGTPYEQYF.

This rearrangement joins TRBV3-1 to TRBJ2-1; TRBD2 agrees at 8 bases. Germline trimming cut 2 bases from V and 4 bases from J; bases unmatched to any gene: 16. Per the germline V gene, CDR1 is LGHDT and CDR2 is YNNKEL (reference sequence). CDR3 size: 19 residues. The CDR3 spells CASSQPGTRGGRGYNEQFF. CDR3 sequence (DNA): TGTGCCAGCAGCCAACCCGGGACTAGAGGGGGTCGAGGGTACAATGAGCAGTTCTTC.

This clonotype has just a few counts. CDR3 sequence (DNA): TGCAGCGTTGAACGGCCAACCAGGGGCTATGGCTACACCTTC. Translation gives CSVERPTRGYGYTF. This chain links TRBV29-1 with TRBJ1-2, with a weak D call TRBD1 (6 bases). This CDR3 contains 14 residues. V was pared by 2 bases and J by 4 bases, with 14 bases between. From germline, CDR1 is SQVTM and CDR2 ANQGSEA.

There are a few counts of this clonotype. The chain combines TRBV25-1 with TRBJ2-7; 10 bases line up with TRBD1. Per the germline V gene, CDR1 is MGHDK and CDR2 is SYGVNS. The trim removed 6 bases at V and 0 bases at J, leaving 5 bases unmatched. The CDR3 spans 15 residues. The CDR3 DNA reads TGTGCCAGCAGAATCGGGACAGGGGTCTCCTACGAGCAGTACTTC. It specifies CASRIGTGVSYEQYF.

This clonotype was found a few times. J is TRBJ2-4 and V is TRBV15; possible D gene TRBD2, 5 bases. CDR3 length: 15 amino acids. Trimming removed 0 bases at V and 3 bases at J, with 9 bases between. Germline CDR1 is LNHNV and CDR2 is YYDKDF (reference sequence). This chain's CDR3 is CATSRDLRDKNIQYF. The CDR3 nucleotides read TGTGCCACCAGCAGAGATCTTCGGGACAAAAACATTCAGTACTTC.

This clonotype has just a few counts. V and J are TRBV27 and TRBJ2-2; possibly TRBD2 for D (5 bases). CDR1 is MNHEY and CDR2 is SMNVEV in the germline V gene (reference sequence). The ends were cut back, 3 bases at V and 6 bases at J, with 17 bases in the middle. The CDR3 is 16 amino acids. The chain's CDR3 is CASSFLLGTMPGELFF. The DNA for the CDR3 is TGTGCCAGCAGTTTCCTACTAGGCACTATGCCCGGGGAGCTGTTTTTT.

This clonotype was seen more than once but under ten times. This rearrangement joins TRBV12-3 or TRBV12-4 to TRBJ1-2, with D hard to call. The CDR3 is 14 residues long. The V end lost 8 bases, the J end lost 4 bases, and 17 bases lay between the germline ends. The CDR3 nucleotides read TGTGCCAGCGCTTTTATGGGTCGTAGCTATGGCTACACCTTC. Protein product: CASAFMGRSYGYTF.

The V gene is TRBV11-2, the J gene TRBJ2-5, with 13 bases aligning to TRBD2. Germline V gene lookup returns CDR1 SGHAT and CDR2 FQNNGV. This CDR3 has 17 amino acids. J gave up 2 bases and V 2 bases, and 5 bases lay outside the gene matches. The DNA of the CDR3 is TGTGCCAGCAGCTTATTACTAGCGGGAGGGGAACAAGAGACCCAGTACTTC. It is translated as CASSLLLAGGEQETQYF.

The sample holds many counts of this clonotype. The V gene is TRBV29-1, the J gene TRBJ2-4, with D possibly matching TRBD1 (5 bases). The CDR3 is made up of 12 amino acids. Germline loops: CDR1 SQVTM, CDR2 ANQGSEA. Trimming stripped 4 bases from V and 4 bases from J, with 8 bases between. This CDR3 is CSVGAGKNIQYF. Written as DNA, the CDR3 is TGCAGCGTTGGAGCAGGGAAAAACATTCAGTACTTC. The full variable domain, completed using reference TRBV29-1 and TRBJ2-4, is SAVISQKPSRDICQRGTSLTIQCQVDSQVTMMFWYRQQPGQSLTLIATANQGSEATYESGFVIDKFPISRPNLTFSTLTVSNMSPEDSSIYLCSVGAGKNIQYFGAGTRLSVL.